The clone carrying this T cell receptor beta chain occurred many times. Its specificity is unknown. RNA transcripts were the template for amplifying TCR beta CDR3 regions. RT-PCR in the first round (using the HTBI primer set) targeted the TCR CDR3. One entry per CDR3 protein results from TCRdb running MiXCR on the multiplex PCR reads. The table records about 380,000 distinct CDR3 sequences, roughly 14% of them present only once. These data come from a study of T cells in Graves' hyperthyroidism and ophthalmopathy. Germline V gene data show CDR1 as SEHNR and CDR2 as FQNEAQ (reference sequence). The CDR3 extends over 13 amino acids. The germline V and J ends were trimmed by 3 bases and 7 bases, with 12 bases remaining between them. Recently diagnosed hyperthyroidism of less than 2 months' duration affected patients aged 18 to 65. PBMCs were derived from roughly 9.6 ml fresh peripheral blood. Whole-study results and caveats: Separation of ophthalmopathy from stable hyperthyroidism was achieved by a 13 V-J model. Most thyroid clonotypes expanded above 0.001 were also detected in blood.

The sequencing sample was made of blood. This sequence originates from a man under 40 with Graves' hyperthyroidism that later progressed to Graves' ophthalmopathy. This chain connects TRBV7-9 to TRBJ1-1; possible D gene TRBD1, 5 bases. The CDR3 nucleotides read TGTGCCAGCAGCTTTACAGGCTTTCATGAAGCTTTCTTT. It yields the protein CASSFTGFHEAFF.